This TCR beta chain was sequenced during a study of beta chain features in type 1 diabetes. Turning to the study itself: Patients shared similar age, gender and cell yields with healthy donors. Notes on the study in general: Across all four CD4+ subsets, people with type 1 diabetes showed modestly shorter TCRB CDR3s. Patients' naive, central memory and Treg TCRB repertoires seemed closer to one another than those of healthy donors.

As concerns this clone: Its target is not known.

J lost 13 bases, V lost 1 base, and 7 bases had no gene match. There are 13 residues in the CDR3. Germline V gives CDR1 MGHRA, CDR2 YSYEKL. A sort by CD45RO/CCR7/CD25/CD127/CD95/CD27 yielded CD4+ naive, central memory, regulatory and stem cell-like memory cells. Sequenced material consisted of expressed TCRB transcripts (all of the isolated RNA was reverse transcribed). TCRdb keeps only in-frame clones here, not all; method: immunoSEQ multiplex PCR. Of hundreds of thousands of clones listed, about a tenth are singletons. The source of this sequence is a man aged 25-45 years with type 1 diabetes. Material: naive CD4+ T cells from blood. The chain is built from TRBV4-1 and TRBJ2-1, with 7 bases fitting TRBD1. The CDR3 DNA reads TGCGCCAGCAGCCAAGGGTCACGACAGGGCCAGTTCTTC. Encoded protein: CASSQGSRQGQFF.